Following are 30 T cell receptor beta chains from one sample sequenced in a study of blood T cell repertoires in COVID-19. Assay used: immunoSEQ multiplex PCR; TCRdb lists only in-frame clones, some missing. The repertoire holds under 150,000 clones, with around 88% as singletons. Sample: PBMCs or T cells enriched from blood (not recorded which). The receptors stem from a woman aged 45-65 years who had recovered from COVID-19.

The CDR3 nucleotides are TGTGCCAGCAGACTTCTAAGGGCGGGGGTCGGTGGCTACACCTTC. Translated: CASRLLRAGVGGYTF. V and J are TRBV2 and TRBJ1-2, with D possibly being TRBD1 (5 bases). Germline CDR1 and CDR2: SNHLY and FYNNEI. The CDR3 sequence is 15 residues long. V lost 6 bases and J 7 bases, leaving 21 bases between the germline ends. Full variable domain (rest looked up from reference TRBV2 and TRBJ1-2): EPEVTQTPSHQVTQMGQEVILRCVPISNHLYFYWYRQILGQKVEFLVSFYNNEISEKSEIFDDQFSVERPDGSNFTLKIRSTKLEDSAMYFCASRLLRAGVGGYTFGSGTRLTVV.

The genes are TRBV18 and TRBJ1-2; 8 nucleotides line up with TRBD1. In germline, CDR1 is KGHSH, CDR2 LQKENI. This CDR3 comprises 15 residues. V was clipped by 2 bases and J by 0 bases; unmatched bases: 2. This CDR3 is CASSPVQGANYGYTF. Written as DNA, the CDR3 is TGTGCCAGCTCACCAGTACAGGGGGCTAACTATGGCTACACCTTC.

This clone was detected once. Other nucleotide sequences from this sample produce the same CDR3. Here the CDR3 reads CASSATGSNSPLHF. The CDR3 DNA sequence: TGTGCCAGCAGCGCAACAGGGTCTAATTCACCCCTCCACTTT. The chain joins TRBV3-1 (or the pseudogene TRBV3-2) to TRBJ1-6; D perhaps matches TRBD1 (6 bases). Trimming took off 5 bases at V and 6 bases at J, with 11 bases between the two ends. Germline V gives CDR1 LGHDT, CDR2 YNNKEL (reference sequence). CDR3 length equals 14 residues.

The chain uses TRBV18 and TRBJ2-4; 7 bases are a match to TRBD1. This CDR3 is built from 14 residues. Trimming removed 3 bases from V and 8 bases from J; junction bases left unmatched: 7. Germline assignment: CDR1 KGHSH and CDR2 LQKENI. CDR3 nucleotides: TGTGCCAGCTCACCGAGACAGGGCGTGGACATTCAGTACTTC. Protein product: CASSPRQGVDIQYF.

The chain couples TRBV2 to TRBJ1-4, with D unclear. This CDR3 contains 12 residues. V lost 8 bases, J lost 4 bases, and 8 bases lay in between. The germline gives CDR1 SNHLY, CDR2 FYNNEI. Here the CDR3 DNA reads TGTGCCAGCCAATCCAGTAATGAAAAACTGTTTTTT. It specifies CASQSSNEKLFF.

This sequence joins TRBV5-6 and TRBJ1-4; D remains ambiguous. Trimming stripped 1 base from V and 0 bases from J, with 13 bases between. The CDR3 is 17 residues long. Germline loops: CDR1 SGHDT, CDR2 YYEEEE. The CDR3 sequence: CASSLYFSGSTNEKLFF. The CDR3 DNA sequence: TGTGCCAGCAGCTTGTACTTCTCGGGGTCAACTAATGAAAAACTGTTTTTT.

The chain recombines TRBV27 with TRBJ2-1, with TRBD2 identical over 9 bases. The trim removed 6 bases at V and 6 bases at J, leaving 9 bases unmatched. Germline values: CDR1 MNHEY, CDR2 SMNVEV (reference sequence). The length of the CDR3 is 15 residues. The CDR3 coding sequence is TGTGCCAGCAGAAGGGGACTAGCAAAAAGCAATGAGCAGTTCTTC. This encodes CASRRGLAKSNEQFF.

CDR3 nucleotides: TGTGCCAGCAGCCCCGGTTGGGCGAGCACAGATACGCAGTATTTT. This codes for CASSPGWASTDTQYF. The V gene is TRBV9, the J gene TRBJ2-3; D is undetermined. Germline-derived CDR1 and CDR2 are SGDLS and YYNGEE. Between the trimmed V and J ends, which lost 4 bases and 0 bases, there was a span of 12 bases. The CDR3 is 15 amino acids.

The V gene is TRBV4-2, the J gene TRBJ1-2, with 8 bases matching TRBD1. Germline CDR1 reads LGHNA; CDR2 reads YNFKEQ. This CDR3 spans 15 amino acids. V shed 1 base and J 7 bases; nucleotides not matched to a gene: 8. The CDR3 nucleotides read TGTGCCAGCAGCCAAGCTCTCCAGGGGGCGAGTGGCTACACCTTC. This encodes CASSQALQGASGYTF.

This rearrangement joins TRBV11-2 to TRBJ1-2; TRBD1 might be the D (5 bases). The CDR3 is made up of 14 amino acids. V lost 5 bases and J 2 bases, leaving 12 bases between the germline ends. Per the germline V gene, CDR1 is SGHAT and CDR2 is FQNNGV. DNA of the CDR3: TGTGCCAGCAGCCCCTTCTCAGGGAACTATGGCTACACCTTC. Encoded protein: CASSPFSGNYGYTF. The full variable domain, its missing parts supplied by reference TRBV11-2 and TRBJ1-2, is EAGVAQSPRYKIIEKRQSVAFWCNPISGHATLYWYQQILGQGPKLLIQFQNNGVVDDSQLPKDRFSAERLKGVDSTLKIQPAKLEDSAVYLCASSPFSGNYGYTFGSGTRLTVV.

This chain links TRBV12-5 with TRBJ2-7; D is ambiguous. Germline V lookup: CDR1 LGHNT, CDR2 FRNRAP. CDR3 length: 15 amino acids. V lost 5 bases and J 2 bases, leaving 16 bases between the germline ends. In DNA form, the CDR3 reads TGTGCTAGTGGTCCCGACACGCTCATGACCTACGAGCAGTACTTC. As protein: CASGPDTLMTYEQYF.

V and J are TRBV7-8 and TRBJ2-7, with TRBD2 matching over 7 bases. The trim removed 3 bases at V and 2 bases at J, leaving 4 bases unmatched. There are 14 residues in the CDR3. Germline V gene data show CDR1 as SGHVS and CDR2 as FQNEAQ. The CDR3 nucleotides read TGTGCCAGCAGCTTGATGGGGGGGACCTACGAGCAGTACTTC. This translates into CASSLMGGTYEQYF. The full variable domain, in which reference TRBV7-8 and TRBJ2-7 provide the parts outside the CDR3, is GAGVSQSPRYKVAKRGQDVALRCDPISGHVSLFWYQQALGQGPEFLTYFQNEAQLDKSGLPSDRFFAERPEGSVSTLKIQRTQQEDSAVYLCASSLMGGTYEQYFGPGTRLTVT.

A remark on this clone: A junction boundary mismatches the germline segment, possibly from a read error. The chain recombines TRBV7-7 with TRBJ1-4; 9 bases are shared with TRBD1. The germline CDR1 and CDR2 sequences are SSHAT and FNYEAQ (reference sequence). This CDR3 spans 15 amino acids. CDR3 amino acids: CASSSTGGLGEKLFF. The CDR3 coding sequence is TGTGCTAGCAGCTCCACAGGGGGCTTGGGTGAAAAACTGTTTTTT. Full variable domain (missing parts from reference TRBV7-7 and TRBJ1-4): GAGVSQSPRYKVTKRGQDVTLRCDPISSHATLYWYQQALGQGPEFLTYFNYEAQPDKSGLPSDRFSAERPEGSISTLTIQRTEQRDSAMYRCASSSTGGLGEKLFFGSGTQLSVL.

As DNA, the CDR3 is TGTGCCAGCAGCAATACGGGGGGCCTCCGCACAGATACGCAGTATTTT. This translates into CASSNTGGLRTDTQYF. The rearrangement joins TRBV3-1 (or the pseudogene TRBV3-2) to TRBJ2-3, with a tentative D call TRBD2 (7 bases). Trimming took 5 bases from V and 1 from J, leaving 16 bases between them. The germline V gene encodes CDR1 LGHDT and CDR2 YNNKEL (reference sequence). CDR3 length: 16 amino acids.

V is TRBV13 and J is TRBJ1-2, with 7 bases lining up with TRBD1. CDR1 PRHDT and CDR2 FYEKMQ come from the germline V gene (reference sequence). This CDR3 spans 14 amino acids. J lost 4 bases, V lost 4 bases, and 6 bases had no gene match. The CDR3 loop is CASSSGQNLYGYTF. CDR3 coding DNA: TGTGCCAGCAGCTCGGGACAGAACCTCTATGGCTACACCTTC.

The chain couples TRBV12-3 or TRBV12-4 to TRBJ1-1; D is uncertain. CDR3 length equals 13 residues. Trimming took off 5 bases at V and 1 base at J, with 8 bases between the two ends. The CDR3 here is CASSERRNTEAFF. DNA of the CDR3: TGTGCCAGCAGTGAACGGAGGAACACTGAAGCTTTCTTT.

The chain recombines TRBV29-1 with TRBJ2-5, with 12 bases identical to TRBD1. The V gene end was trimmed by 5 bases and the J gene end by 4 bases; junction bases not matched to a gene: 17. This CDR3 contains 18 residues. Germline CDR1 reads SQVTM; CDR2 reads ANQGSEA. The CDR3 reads CSVHETGTGGGLGETQYF. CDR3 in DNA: TGCAGCGTTCACGAAACCGGGACAGGGGGCGGGCTCGGAGAGACCCAGTACTTC.

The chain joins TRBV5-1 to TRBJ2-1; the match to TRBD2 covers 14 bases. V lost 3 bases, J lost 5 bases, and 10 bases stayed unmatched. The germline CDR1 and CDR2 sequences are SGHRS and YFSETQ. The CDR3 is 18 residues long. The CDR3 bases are TGCGCCAGCAGCTCCCCCGCGGGACTAGCGGGGGCCAACAATGAGCAGTTCTTC. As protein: CASSSPAGLAGANNEQFF.

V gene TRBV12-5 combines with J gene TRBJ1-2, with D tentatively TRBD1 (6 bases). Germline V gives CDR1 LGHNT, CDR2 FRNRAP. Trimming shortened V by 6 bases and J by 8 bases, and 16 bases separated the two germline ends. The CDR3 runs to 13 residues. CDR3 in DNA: TGTGCTAGTGGGCCTGGGGCGGGGGGCGGCTACACCTTC. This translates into CASGPGAGGGYTF.

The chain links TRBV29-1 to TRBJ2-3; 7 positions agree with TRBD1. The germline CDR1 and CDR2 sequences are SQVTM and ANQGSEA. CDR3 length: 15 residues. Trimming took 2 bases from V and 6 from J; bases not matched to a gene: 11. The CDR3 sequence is CSVERLGGPGDTQYF. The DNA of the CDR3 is TGCAGCGTTGAAAGGCTAGGGGGCCCTGGGGATACGCAGTATTTT.

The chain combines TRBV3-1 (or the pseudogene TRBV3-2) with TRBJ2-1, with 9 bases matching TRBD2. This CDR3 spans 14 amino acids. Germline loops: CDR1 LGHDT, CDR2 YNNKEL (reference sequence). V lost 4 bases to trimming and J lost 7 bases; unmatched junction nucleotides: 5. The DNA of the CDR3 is TGTGCCAGCAGCCTGGCGGGGGGGCGTAATGAGCAGTTCTTC. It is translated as CASSLAGGRNEQFF.

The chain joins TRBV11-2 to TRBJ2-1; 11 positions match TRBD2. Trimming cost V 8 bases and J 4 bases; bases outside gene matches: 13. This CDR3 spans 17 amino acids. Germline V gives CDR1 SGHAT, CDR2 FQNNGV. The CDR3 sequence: CASVYRVSGGAYNEQFF. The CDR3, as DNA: TGTGCCAGCGTCTATAGGGTTAGCGGGGGGGCTTACAATGAGCAGTTCTTC.

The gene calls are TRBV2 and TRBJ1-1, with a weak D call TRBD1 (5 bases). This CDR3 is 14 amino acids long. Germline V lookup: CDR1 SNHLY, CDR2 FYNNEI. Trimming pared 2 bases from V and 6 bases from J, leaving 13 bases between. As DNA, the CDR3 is TGTGCCAGCAGTGAATTGTGGGGCAGACCTGAAGCTTTCTTT. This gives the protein CASSELWGRPEAFF. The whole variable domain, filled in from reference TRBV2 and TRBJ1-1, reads EPEVTQTPSHQVTQMGQEVILRCVPISNHLYFYWYRQILGQKVEFLVSFYNNEISEKSEIFDDQFSVERPDGSNFTLKIRSTKLEDSAMYFCASSELWGRPEAFFGQGTRLTVV.

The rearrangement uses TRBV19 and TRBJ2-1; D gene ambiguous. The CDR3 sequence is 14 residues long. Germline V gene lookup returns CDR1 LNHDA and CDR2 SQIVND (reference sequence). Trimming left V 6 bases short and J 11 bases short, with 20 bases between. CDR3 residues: CASSSPVGPRKQFF. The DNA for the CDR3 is TGTGCCAGTAGCTCACCCGTTGGGCCCCGAAAGCAGTTCTTC.

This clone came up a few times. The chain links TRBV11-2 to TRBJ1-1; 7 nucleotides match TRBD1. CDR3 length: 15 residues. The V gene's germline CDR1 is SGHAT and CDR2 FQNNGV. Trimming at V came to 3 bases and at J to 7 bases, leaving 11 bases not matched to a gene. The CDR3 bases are TGTGCCAGCAGCTTTAGGACAGGATTGGTAGGTGAAGCTTTCTTT. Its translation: CASSFRTGLVGEAFF.

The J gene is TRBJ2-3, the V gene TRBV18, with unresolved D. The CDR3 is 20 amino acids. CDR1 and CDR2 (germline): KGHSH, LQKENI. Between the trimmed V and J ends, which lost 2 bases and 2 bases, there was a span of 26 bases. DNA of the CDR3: TGTGCCAGCTCACCAGGTCCGATTGTGGTAGCTCCACAAATCACAGATACGCAGTATTTT. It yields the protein CASSPGPIVVAPQITDTQYF. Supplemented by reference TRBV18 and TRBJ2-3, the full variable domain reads NAGVMQNPRHLVRRRGQEARLRCSPMKGHSHVYWYRQLPEEGLKFMVYLQKENIIDESGMPKERFSAEFPKEGPSILRIQQVVRGDSAAYFCASSPGPIVVAPQITDTQYFGPGTRLTVL.

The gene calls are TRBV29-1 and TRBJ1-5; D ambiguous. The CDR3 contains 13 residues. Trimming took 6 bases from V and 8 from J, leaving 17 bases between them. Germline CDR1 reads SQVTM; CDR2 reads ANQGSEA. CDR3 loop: CSVQTSPGEPQHF. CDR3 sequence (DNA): TGCAGCGTACAGACCTCTCCCGGGGAGCCCCAGCATTTT.

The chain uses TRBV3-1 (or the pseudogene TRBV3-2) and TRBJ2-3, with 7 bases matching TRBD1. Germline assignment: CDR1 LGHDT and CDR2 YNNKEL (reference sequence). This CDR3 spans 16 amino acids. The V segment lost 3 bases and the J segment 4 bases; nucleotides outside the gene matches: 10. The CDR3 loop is CASSQEKTGFPDTQYF. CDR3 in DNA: TGTGCCAGCAGCCAGGAAAAGACAGGGTTTCCAGATACGCAGTATTTT.

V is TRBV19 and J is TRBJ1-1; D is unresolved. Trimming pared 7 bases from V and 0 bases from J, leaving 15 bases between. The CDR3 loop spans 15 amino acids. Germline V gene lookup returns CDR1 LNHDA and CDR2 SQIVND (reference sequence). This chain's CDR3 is CASTHPSNLNTEAFF. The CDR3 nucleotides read TGTGCCAGTACCCATCCTTCTAACTTGAACACTGAAGCTTTCTTT. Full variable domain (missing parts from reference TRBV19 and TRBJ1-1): DGGITQSPKYLFRKEGQNVTLSCEQNLNHDAMYWYRQDPGQGLRLIYYSQIVNDFQKGDIAEGYSVSREKKESFPLTVTSAQKNPTAFYLCASTHPSNLNTEAFFGQGTRLTVV.

CDR3 protein: CASSYSIWRGLANEQYF. In nucleotides, the CDR3 is TGTGCCAGCAGTTACTCGATATGGCGGGGGTTGGCGAACGAGCAGTACTTC. The rearrangement uses TRBV6-2 or TRBV6-3 and TRBJ2-7; TRBD2 matches 7 bases. With 0 bases clipped from V and 5 bases from J, the junction kept 13 bases outside the gene matches. The V gene's germline CDR1 is MNHEY and CDR2 SVGEGT. The CDR3 loop spans 17 amino acids.